The subject of this entry is one TCR beta chain. Its antigen is currently not known. Qualities for individual bases were not recorded, and no much larger clone is one base off. This sample was taken from a study of cytomegalovirus exposure and HLA in healthy donors (dated by TCRdb to 2017 to 2019). Regarding the complete study: An earlier analysis of roughly 500 of the donors reported over 250 Gb of sequence data and 90 million to 120 million unique TCR beta sequences obtained from about 179 million T cells. The study was designed to test whether signatures of past pathogen exposure could be identified by cataloging public T cell receptors. A handful of DR-DQ haplotypes were handled as single units for association and clustering because linkage in the cohort was strong. High-throughput TCR immunosequencing, statistical association of individual TCRs with disease status, and machine learning were combined to predict cytomegalovirus infection status. In a later analysis, previously published TCR beta repertoires from 550 to 750 donors were re-analyzed and high-resolution HLA genotyping was added so that TCR occurrence patterns could be studied. The number of donors typed differed by locus, with about 620-630 for A, B, C, DRB1 and DQB1, around 500 for DQA1, nearly 610 for DPA1, and roughly 450 for DPB1. Every discovery cohort repertoire had been produced on one sequencing platform. The later analysis used no new phenotypic data to find candidate immune exposures, relying instead on TCR beta sequences and their occurrence across donors. An early release covering 550 to 650 HLA-typed donors comprised about 310 gigabases of sequencing data and some 79 million unique TCR sequences. Donor age, sex, ethnicity and CMV serostatus were compiled together with the repertoire data. Across around 400 genotyped donors of the cohort, an average of 235,054 unique TCR beta nucleotide sequences per donor were sequenced, and approximately 19% of those sequences were non-productive. Along with the approximately 700-subject first cohort, a separate validation cohort of around 120 different subjects was used. The study used immunosequencing to profile the T cell repertoires of approximately 640 subjects and linked those repertoires to cytomegalovirus serostatus. HLA typing covered class I and class II loci at four-digit resolution. Among the roughly 400 genotyped donors, approximately 77% belonged to the genetic ancestry cluster associated with self-reported Caucasian donors. To decide whether each TCR beta V gene segment behaved as functional or pseudogenic, an earlier analysis of approximately 600 of the donors relied on high-throughput TCR beta sequencing. Genome-wide SNP genotypes for about three fifths of the 666 donors were used in a later genetic analysis, which treated that subset as a discovery cohort.

The cohort comprised around 700 healthy bone marrow donors. At the time of sampling, all cohort members were nominally healthy, though unrecorded immune exposures were likely present. The donor tested CMV seropositive and was one of the 289 seropositive cohort members. Each donor provided a peripheral blood sample, and peripheral blood mononuclear cells were used for TCR beta sequencing. Genomic DNA was extracted from the blood cell samples with the Qiagen DNeasy Blood Extraction Kit. From the cysteine through the phenylalanine, the CDR3 covers 15 amino acids. The CDR3 DNA has 45 bases and is translated from base 1. The germline V gene specifies MDHEN as CDR1 and SYDVKM as CDR2. V is cut back by 0 bases and J by 8 bases, with 5 bases in the junction unmatched. The study at large found these results: According to a later analysis, most CMV-associated TCR beta chains appeared to be HLA-restricted, and the HLA associations seemed to be driven largely by CMV exposure. CMV serostatus was the only immune exposure information available for the cohort. Presence/absence analyses assumed roughly uniform sequencing depth across donors, an assumption that may not hold. Several of the top co-occurrence clusters appeared to be linked to parvovirus B19, influenza, CMV and Epstein-Barr virus, according to a later analysis. In an earlier analysis of 587 of the donors, most TCR beta V segments appeared in productive rearrangements about 87% or about 30% of the time, broadly matching IMGT annotations. A further reported finding was that TCR beta sequences accurately predicted the HLA-A and HLA-B alleles for most subjects in the first cohort. The cohort was sequenced for TCR beta chains only, and without alpha or paired-chain data the features that could be detected were limited. A group of highly shared sequence variants was considered likely to be a technical artifact of the sequencing pipeline. Because some donors lacked HLA typing at each locus, the association tests relied only on the typed subset. Compared with the approximately 710-donor mean, donors in an Asian-associated ancestry cluster had fewer N-insertions in productive TCRs, according to a later genetic analysis. The classifier was reported to diagnose cytomegalovirus status with high specificity and sensitivity in both the original and validation cohorts. In the study, some 160 TCR beta chains were listed as associated with cytomegalovirus. A later genetic analysis associated a missense DCLRE1C variant with V-gene and J-gene trimming of TCR beta chains, and an independent cohort replicated the association. Strong co-occurrence of HLA alleles, especially DR and DQ, made assigning TCR associations to individual alleles difficult. The 87-base-pair reads could not distinguish some IMGT-functional V segments, including TRBV6-2 and TRBV6-3, so those segments were excluded. A few of the identified cytomegalovirus-associated TCR beta chains were confirmed in vitro to be specific for cytomegalovirus antigens. In a later analysis, HLA-associated TCR beta chains showed more clonal expansion and lower generation probabilities than non-associated chains that were equally common. Linkage disequilibrium might explain the correlated functional status among segregating V segments, but an unknown experimental factor could not be ruled out. In a later analysis, TCR association rates were found to vary across HLA loci, with the most associated TCRs seen for DRB1 alleles and the fewest for HLA-C alleles. A later analysis associated around 16,000 TCR beta sequences with specific HLA alleles at a false discovery rate of 0.05. Over 15 rarely observed V segments, including chromosome 9 orphons, were excluded from the earlier analysis of about 610 of the donors because counts were too low. It was suggested by the authors that the approach could potentially be generalized to other disease states and immunological phenotypes. Most TCR sequences were observed very rarely across donors, whereas some public TCRs were present in many individuals.

The protocol used for the library was the immunoSEQ multiplex PCR assay. For the multiplex PCR, a mixture combining 60 forward primers for TCR Vbeta segments and 13 reverse primers for TCR Jbeta segments was used. Amplification of the CDR3 region of rearranged TCR beta genes was performed with a multiplex PCR assay on genomic DNA. The Illumina HiSeq System was used to sequence the amplified TCR beta libraries as 87-base-pair reads. The paper's data handling went like this. In a later analysis, 77 million or so unique TCR beta chains were counted across the roughly 610 repertoires, and roughly 11 million of these chains were shared by at least two donors. Raw reads were error-corrected and collapsed into unique sequences with a nearest-neighbor algorithm that merged closely related sequences to remove PCR and sequencing errors. V, D and J gene segments were assigned by aligning CDR3 sequences to IMGT reference sequences. For a sequence to be retained, at least a six-nucleotide match to both a V gene segment and a J gene segment was required. Rearrangements were classified as productive when the CDR3 lacked stop codons and remained in frame with V and J, and all other rearrangements were classified as non-productive. CDR3 was defined according to IMGT convention as the region running from the second conserved V-encoded cysteine to the conserved J-encoded phenylalanine. The earlier analysis of approximately 500 of the donors excluded sequences that lacked an unambiguous match to a single V gene segment. In an earlier analysis of 587 of the donors, a V segment was called functional when productive rearrangements were above 56.7%, and segregating when the standard deviation between donors exceeded 5%. To diagnose cytomegalovirus status from the catalog of TCR beta chain sequences, a statistical classification framework was built. In a later analysis, V and J genes were assigned by comparing TCR nucleotide sequences against IMGT/GENE-DB human TR gene sequences. Using the TCRdist pipeline, a later analysis assigned CDR3 sequences along with most-parsimonious VDJ recombination scenarios. In a later analysis, every TCR beta chain was defined by the combination of its CDR3 amino acid sequence and its V-gene family, and reads without a unique V-gene family were dropped. A later analysis removed 592 highly shared, low-generation-probability nucleotide sequences to deal with suspected cross-contamination and a sequencing artifact. A later analysis calculated a clonal expansion index for each public chain from normalized within-repertoire ranks of inferred template counts. Generation probabilities in a later analysis came from a VDJ recombination model fitted to out-of-frame rearrangements, and those results were checked against IGoR. Hypergeometric tests were used in a later analysis to score TCR-TCR, TCR-HLA and TCR-CMV co-occurrence, with a repertoire-size bias correction applied to the TCR pairs. To estimate false discovery rates, a later analysis permuted the HLA or CMV assignments 20 times. In a later analysis, co-occurring TCRs were grouped using DBSCAN, with TCRdist sequence similarity added in when clustering inside HLA-allele-positive subsets. Repertoires with fewer than 30,000 or more than 120,000 public chains, plus five repertoires with anomalous nucleotide sharing, were excluded from co-occurrence clustering. The immuneACCESS repertoire file appears here via TCRdb, limited to in-frame rearrangements. These files lack a portion of the clones; in checked studies, under half of the deficit traces to unresolved V genes, and the cause of the others is not known. Clone size and V and J calls were adopted from that table, with D and trimming inferred from the DNA. The sample yields 100,000 to 150,000 clones; roughly 80% were counted once. The ten largest clones take up roughly 20% of the sample.

This clonotype was obtained from a man aged 18 to 29 in good health and CMV-seropositive. Specimen: PBMCs. The chain was built from TRBV28 and TRBJ2-1; 9 nucleotides in the junction match TRBD1. The nucleotide sequence is given as TGTGCCAGCAGTTTATGGGGACGGACAGGGGATGAGCAGTTCTTC. This translates into CASSLWGRTGDEQFF.